The 12 T cell receptor beta chains below were found in one sample sequenced in a study of blood T cell repertoires in COVID-19. Generated by immunoSEQ multiplex PCR, the TCRdb table keeps only in-frame clones and is missing some. The sample records 200,000 to 250,000 clones, 70% to 85% being singletons. Specimen: PBMCs or T cells enriched from blood (not recorded which). The receptors here all came from a man in his sixties who had recovered from COVID-19.

This rearrangement joins TRBV6-2 or TRBV6-3 to TRBJ1-2, with 10 bases that match TRBD1. The CDR3 totals 17 residues. V was pared by 3 bases and J by 4 bases, with 11 bases of the junction left unmatched. CDR1 and CDR2 from the germline V gene are MNHEY and SVGEGT. CDR3 region: CASSYPGQGRPGYGYTF. The CDR3 nucleotides read TGTGCCAGCAGTTATCCGGGACAGGGGCGACCGGGCTATGGCTACACCTTC.

V is TRBV19 and J is TRBJ1-2; possibly TRBD1 for D (5 bases). The germline V gene has CDR1 LNHDA and CDR2 SQIVND (reference sequence). Trimming cost V 4 bases and J 2 bases, with 11 bases left between them. The CDR3 contains 14 residues. CDR3 protein: CASSTLTENYGYTF. The CDR3 DNA follows: TGTGCCAGTAGTACCCTGACAGAGAACTATGGCTACACCTTC.

CDR3 loop: CASRRVISSTDTQYF. DNA of the CDR3: TGTGCCAGCAGGCGAGTGATTTCTAGCACAGATACGCAGTATTTT. V is TRBV6-5 and J is TRBJ2-3; D is unclear. CDR3 size: 15 residues. The V and J ends lost 6 bases and 0 bases respectively, with 13 bases between them. Germline V gene lookup returns CDR1 MNHEY and CDR2 SVGAGI.

The chain combines TRBV13 with TRBJ2-7; D might be TRBD2 (5 bases). CDR1 and CDR2 (germline): PRHDT, FYEKMQ (reference sequence). V lost 2 bases, J lost 4 bases, and 9 bases lay in between. The CDR3 length is 13 residues. The CDR3 sequence: CASSLYRGYEQYF. CDR3 DNA: TGTGCCAGCAGCTTATACCGGGGTTACGAGCAGTACTTC.

The chain couples TRBV18 to TRBJ1-5; TRBD1 matches 9 bases. The germline V gene has CDR1 KGHSH and CDR2 LQKENI. J lost 5 bases, V lost 6 bases, and 5 bases had no gene match. The CDR3 loop spans 14 amino acids. Here the CDR3 reads CASSQTGGHQPQHF. CDR3 DNA sequence: TGTGCCAGCTCCCAGACAGGGGGTCATCAGCCCCAGCATTTT.

The genes are TRBV7-8 and TRBJ2-7, with D perhaps matching TRBD1 (6 bases). Germline V CDR1 and CDR2: SGHVS, FQNEAQ. V was cut by 4 bases and J by 1 base, with 20 bases left in between. This CDR3 spans 17 amino acids. The CDR3 bases are TGTGCCAGCAGCTCGCCCAGGGGTTTGAGTGGGTCCTACGAGCAGTACTTC. Translation: CASSSPRGLSGSYEQYF.

In DNA form, the CDR3 reads TGTGCCAGCAGTTTGCGTAGCGGGGGGGACCTCGGAAAGACCCAGTACTTC. It is translated as CASSLRSGGDLGKTQYF. The J gene is TRBJ2-5, the V gene TRBV28; the match to TRBD2 covers 11 bases. The CDR3 is 17 amino acids. Trimming removed 3 bases from V and 6 bases from J; junction bases left unmatched: 12. From germline, CDR1 is MDHEN and CDR2 SYDVKM.

The chain recombines TRBV7-4 with TRBJ2-7; D perhaps matches TRBD1 (6 bases). Germline V gives CDR1 SGHVT, CDR2 SQSDAQ. CDR3 length: 12 residues. The V end lost 7 bases, the J end lost 3 bases, and 10 bases lay between the germline ends. The CDR3 is CASNVQGYEQYF. The CDR3 nucleotides read TGTGCCAGCAACGTACAGGGCTACGAGCAGTACTTC.

The DNA for the CDR3 is TGCGCCAGCAGCTTGGGACCAACAGGGGTGACTGAAGCTTTCTTT. This translates into CASSLGPTGVTEAFF. The chain carries TRBV5-1 and TRBJ1-1; TRBD1 aligns across 7 bases. Germline V gene data show CDR1 as SGHRS and CDR2 as YFSETQ. The V gene end was trimmed by 0 bases and the J gene end by 5 bases; junction bases not matched to a gene: 7. The CDR3 extends over 15 amino acids.

The rearrangement links TRBV7-2 to TRBJ2-3; a possible D gene is TRBD1 (5 bases). Trimming stripped 1 base from V and 6 bases from J, with 17 bases between. Germline CDR1 reads SGHTA; CDR2 reads FQGNSA. This CDR3 region has 16 residues. The CDR3 here is CASSLGVWGIMDTQYF. As DNA, the CDR3 is TGTGCCAGCAGCTTAGGAGTGTGGGGCATAATGGATACGCAGTATTTT. Supplemented by reference TRBV7-2 and TRBJ2-3, the full variable domain reads GAGVSQSPSNKVTEKGKDVELRCDPISGHTALYWYRQSLGQGLEFLIYFQGNSAPDKSGLPSDRFSAERTGGSVSTLTIQRTQQEDSAVYLCASSLGVWGIMDTQYFGPGTRLTVL.

The chain recombines TRBV12-5 with TRBJ1-6; 8 bases are a match to TRBD1. The germline V gene encodes CDR1 LGHNT and CDR2 FRNRAP. The CDR3 sequence is 15 residues long. Losses at the gene ends were 5 bases for V and 7 bases for J; bases not matched to a gene: 7. The CDR3 reads CASGPRQGINSPLHF. The CDR3 DNA follows: TGTGCTAGTGGTCCTAGACAGGGGATCAATTCACCCCTCCACTTT.

This clone was counted once. This CDR3 is CASSASPGTSVYNEQFF. As DNA, the CDR3 is TGTGCCAGCAGCGCAAGTCCCGGGACTAGCGTCTACAATGAGCAGTTCTTC. J is TRBJ2-1 and V is TRBV5-4; 10 bases map to TRBD2. Germline V gene data show CDR1 as SGHNT and CDR2 as YYREEE (reference sequence). Trimming removed 4 bases from V and 3 bases from J; junction bases left unmatched: 10. The CDR3 length is 17 residues.